One T cell receptor beta chain is described in this entry. The data were taken from a study of blood T cell repertoires in COVID-19. Germline assignment: CDR1 KGHSH and CDR2 LQKENI. There are 14 residues in the CDR3. Germline trimming cut 4 bases from V and 2 bases from J; bases unmatched to any gene: 4. Clones were read by immunoSEQ multiplex PCR, and TCRdb kept only the in-frame ones, dropping some. The repertoire has under 150,000 clones, around 87% of them found once; the top ten carry more than 4%. The receptor was isolated from a woman between 35 and 50 years old with acute or convalescent COVID-19. The sequenced material came from peripheral blood. The V and J genes are TRBV18 and TRBJ2-5, with TRBD2 identical over 7 bases. CDR3 sequence (DNA): TGTGCCAGCTCACTCTTCGGGGGGCAAGAGACCCAGTACTTC. Protein: CASSLFGGQETQYF. The full variable domain, rest sourced from reference TRBV18 and TRBJ2-5, is NAGVMQNPRHLVRRRGQEARLRCSPMKGHSHVYWYRQLPEEGLKFMVYLQKENIIDESGMPKERFSAEFPKEGPSILRIQQVVRGDSAAYFCASSLFGGQETQYFGPGTRLLVL.